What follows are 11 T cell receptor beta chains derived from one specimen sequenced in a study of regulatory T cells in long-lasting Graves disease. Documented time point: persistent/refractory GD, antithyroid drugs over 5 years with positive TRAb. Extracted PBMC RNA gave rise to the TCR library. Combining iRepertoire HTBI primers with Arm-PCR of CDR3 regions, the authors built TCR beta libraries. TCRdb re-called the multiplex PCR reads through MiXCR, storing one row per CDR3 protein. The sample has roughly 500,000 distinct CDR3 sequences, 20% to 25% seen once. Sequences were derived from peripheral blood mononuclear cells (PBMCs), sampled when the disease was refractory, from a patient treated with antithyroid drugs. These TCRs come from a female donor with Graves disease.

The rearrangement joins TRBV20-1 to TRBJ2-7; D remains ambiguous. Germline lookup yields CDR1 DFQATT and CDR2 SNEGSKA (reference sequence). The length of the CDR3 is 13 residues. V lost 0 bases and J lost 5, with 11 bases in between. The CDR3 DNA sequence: TGCAGTGCTAGAGATTATAGGGCTAACGAGCAGTACTTC. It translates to CSARDYRANEQYF.

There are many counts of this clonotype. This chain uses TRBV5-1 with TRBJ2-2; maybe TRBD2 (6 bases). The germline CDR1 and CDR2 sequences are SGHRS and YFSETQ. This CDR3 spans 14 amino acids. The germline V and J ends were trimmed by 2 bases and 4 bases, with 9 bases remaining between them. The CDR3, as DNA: TGCGCCAGCAGCTTCTCCGGGAGCACCGGGGAGCTGTTTTTT. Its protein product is CASSFSGSTGELFF.

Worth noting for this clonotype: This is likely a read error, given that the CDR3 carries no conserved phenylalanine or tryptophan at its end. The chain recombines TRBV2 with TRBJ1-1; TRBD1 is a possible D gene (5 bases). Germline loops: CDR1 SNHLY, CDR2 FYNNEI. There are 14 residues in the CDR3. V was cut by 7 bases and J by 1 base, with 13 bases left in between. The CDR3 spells CASNDGRANTEAFL. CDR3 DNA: TGTGCCAGCAATGATGGCAGGGCGAACACTGAAGCTTTCCTT.

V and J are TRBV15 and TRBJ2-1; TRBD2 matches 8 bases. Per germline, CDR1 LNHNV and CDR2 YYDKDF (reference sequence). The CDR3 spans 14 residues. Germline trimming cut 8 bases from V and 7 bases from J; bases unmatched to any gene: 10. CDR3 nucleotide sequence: TGTGCCACCGCCCCCGGACTAGCTGTTAATGAGCAGTTCTTC. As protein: CATAPGLAVNEQFF.

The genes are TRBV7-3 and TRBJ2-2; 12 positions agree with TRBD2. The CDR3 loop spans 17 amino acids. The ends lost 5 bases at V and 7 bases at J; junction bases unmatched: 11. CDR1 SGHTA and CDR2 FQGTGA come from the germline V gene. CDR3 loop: CASSIYTSGGSGGELFF. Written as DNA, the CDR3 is TGTGCCAGCAGCATATATACTAGCGGGGGGTCCGGCGGGGAGCTGTTTTTT.

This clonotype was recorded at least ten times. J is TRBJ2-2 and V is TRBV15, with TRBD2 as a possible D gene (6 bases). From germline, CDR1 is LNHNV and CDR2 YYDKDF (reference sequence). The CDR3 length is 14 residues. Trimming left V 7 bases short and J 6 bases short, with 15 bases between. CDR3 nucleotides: TGTGCCACCAAAGGGCCTAGCGTGTCCGGGGAGCTGTTTTTT. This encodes CATKGPSVSGELFF.

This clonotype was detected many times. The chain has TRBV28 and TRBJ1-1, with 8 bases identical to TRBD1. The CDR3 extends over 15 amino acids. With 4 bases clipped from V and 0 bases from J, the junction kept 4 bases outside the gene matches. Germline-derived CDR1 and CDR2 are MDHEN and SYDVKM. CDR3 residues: CASSWDRSMNTEAFF. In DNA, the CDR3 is TGTGCCAGCAGTTGGGACAGGAGCATGAACACTGAAGCTTTCTTT.

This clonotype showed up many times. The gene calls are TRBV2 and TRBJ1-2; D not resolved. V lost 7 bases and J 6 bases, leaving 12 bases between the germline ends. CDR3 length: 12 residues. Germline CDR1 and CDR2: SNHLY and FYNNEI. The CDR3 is CASNSILNGYTF. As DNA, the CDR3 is TGTGCCAGCAACTCCATACTAAATGGCTACACCTTC. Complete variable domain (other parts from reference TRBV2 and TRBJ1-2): EPEVTQTPSHQVTQMGQEVILRCVPISNHLYFYWYRQILGQKVEFLVSFYNNEISEKSEIFDDQFSVERPDGSNFTLKIRSTKLEDSAMYFCASNSILNGYTFGSGTRLTVV.

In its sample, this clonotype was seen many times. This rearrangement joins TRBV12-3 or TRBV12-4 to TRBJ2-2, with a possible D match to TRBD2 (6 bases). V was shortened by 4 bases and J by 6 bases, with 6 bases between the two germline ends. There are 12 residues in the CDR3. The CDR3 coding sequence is TGTGCCAGCAGTTGGGGGGCCGGGGAGCTGTTTTTT. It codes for CASSWGAGELFF.

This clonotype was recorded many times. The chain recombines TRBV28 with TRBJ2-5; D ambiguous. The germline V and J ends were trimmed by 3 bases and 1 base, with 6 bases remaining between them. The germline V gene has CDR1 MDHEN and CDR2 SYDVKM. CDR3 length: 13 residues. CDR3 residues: CASSFQVQETQYF. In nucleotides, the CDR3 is TGTGCCAGCAGTTTTCAGGTCCAAGAGACCCAGTACTTC. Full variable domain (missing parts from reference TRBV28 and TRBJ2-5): DVKVTQSSRYLVKRTGEKVFLECVQDMDHENMFWYRQDPGLGLRLIYFSYDVKMKEKGDIPEGYSVSREKKERFSLILESASTNQTSMYLCASSFQVQETQYFGPGTRLLVL.

The CDR3 is CASSPLHPTGSPLHF. In DNA form, the CDR3 reads TGCGCCAGCAGCCCCCTACACCCAACGGGTTCACCCCTCCACTTT. This chain links TRBV4-1 with TRBJ1-6; no reliable D call. V lost 4 bases, J lost 9 bases, and 16 bases lay in between. This CDR3 has 15 amino acids. CDR1 and CDR2 from the germline V gene are MGHRA and YSYEKL.